What follows is one T cell receptor (beta chain) and its context. This CDR3 comprises 15 residues. CDR1 is MDHEN and CDR2 is SYDVKM in the germline V gene. V shed 4 bases and J 6 bases; nucleotides not matched to a gene: 10. These data originate in a study of blood T cell repertoires in COVID-19. TCRdb's table, derived via immunoSEQ multiplex PCR, lists solely in-frame clones and lacks some. The table lists over 250,000 clones, over 75% of them singletons. Sequencing was performed on peripheral blood. The chain links TRBV28 to TRBJ2-5; 8 nucleotides align to TRBD1. This TCR was sampled from a human donor in a cohort sampled during active COVID-19. The CDR3 nucleotides read TGTGCCAGCAGTTCCGGACAGGGAAGATGGAAGACCCAGTACTTC. It encodes CASSSGQGRWKTQYF.